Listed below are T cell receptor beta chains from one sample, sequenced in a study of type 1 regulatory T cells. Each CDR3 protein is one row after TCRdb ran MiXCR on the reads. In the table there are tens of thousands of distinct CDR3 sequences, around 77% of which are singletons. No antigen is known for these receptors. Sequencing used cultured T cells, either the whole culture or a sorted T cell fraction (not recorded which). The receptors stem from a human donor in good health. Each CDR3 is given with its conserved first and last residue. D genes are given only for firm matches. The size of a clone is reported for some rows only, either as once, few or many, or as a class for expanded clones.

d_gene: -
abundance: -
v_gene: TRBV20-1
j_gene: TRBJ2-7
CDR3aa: CSARTERNYEQYF
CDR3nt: TGCAGTGCTAGGACAGAGCGTAACTACGAGCAGTACTTC

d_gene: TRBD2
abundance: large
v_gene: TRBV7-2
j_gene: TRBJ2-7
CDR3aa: CASSLSMSSGAYEQYF
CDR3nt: TGTGCCAGCAGCTTATCGATGTCTAGCGGGGCCTACGAGCAGTACTTC

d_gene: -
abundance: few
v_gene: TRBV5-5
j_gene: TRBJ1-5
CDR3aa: CASSFDYNQPQHF
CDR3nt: TGTGCCAGCAGCTTCGACTACAATCAGCCCCAGCATTTT

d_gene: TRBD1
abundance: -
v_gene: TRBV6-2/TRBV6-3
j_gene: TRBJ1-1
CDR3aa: CASSYSGTGFTEAFF
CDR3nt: TGTGCCAGCAGTTACTCCGGGACAGGGTTCACTGAAGCTTTCTTT

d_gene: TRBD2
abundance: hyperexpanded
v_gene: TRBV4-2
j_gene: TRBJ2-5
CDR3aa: CASSQDPRLAGGGETQYF
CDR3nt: TGTGCCAGCAGCCAAGATCCCCGACTAGCGGGTGGCGGAGAGACCCAGTACTTC

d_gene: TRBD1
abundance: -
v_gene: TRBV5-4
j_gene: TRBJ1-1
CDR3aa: CASSPDRARRNTEAFF
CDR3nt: TGTGCCAGCAGCCCCGACAGGGCCCGGCGGAACACTGAAGCTTTCTTT

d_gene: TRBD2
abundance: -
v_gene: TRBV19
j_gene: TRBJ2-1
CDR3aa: CASSRGTSGGARSNEQFF
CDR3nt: TGTGCCAGTAGCCGAGGGACTAGCGGGGGGGCCCGGTCCAATGAGCAGTTCTTC

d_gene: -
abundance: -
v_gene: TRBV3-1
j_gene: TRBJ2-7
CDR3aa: CASSKTATSYEQYF
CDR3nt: TGTGCCAGCAGCAAGACAGCTACATCCTACGAGCAGTACTTC

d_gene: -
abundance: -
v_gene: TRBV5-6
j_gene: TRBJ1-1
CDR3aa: CASSLRGYEAFF
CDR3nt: TGTGCCAGCAGCTTGAGAGGGTATGAAGCTTTCTTT

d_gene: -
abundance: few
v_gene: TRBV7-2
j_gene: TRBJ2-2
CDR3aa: CASSLVGSISGELFF
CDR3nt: TGTGCCAGCAGCTTAGTTGGGAGCATCTCCGGGGAGCTGTTTTTT

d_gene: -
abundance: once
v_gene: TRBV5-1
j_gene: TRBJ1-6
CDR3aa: CASSTGTANSPLHF
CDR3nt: TGCGCCAGCAGCACCGGGACGGCCAATTCACCCCTCCACTTT

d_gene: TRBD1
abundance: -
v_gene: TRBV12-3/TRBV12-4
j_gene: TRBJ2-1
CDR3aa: CASSQTGGIYNEQFF
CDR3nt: TGTGCCAGCAGTCAGACAGGGGGAATCTACAATGAGCAGTTCTTC

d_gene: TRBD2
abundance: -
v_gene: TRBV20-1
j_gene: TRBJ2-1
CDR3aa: CSARLLAGGRYEQFF
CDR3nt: TGCAGTGCTAGATTACTAGCGGGGGGGCGCTATGAGCAGTTCTTC

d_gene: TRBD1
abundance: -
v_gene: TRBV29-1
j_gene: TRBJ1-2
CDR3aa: CSASLQGANRGGNYGYTF
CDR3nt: TGCAGCGCGTCCCTACAGGGGGCGAATCGGGGCGGGAACTATGGCTACACCTTC

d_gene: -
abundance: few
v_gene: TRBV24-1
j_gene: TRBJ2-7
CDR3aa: CATSDPGAGSVEQYF
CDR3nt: TGTGCCACCAGTGACCCGGGGGCAGGGAGCGTCGAGCAGTACTTC

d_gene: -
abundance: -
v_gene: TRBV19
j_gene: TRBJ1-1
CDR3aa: CASSGGRLNTEAFF
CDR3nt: TGTGCCAGTAGTGGGGGACGGTTGAACACTGAAGCTTTCTTT

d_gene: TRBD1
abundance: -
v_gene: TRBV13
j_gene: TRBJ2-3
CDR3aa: CASSLGGRGRTDTQYF
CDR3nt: TGTGCCAGCAGCTTAGGGGGCAGGGGGCGAACAGATACGCAGTATTTT

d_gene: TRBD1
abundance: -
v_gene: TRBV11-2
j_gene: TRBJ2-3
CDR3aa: CASSSEPLDVFRGRTDTQYF
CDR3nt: TGTGCCAGCAGCTCCGAACCCTTAGATGTATTCAGGGGGCGGACAGATACGCAGTATTTT

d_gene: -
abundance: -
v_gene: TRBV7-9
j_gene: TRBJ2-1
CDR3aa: CASSLIDEQFF
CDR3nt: TGTGCCAGCAGCTTAATCGATGAGCAGTTCTTC

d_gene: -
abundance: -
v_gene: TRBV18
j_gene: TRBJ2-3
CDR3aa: CASSPLPTDPYTDTQYF
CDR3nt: TGTGCCAGCTCACCACTTCCGACGGACCCTTACACAGATACGCAGTATTTT

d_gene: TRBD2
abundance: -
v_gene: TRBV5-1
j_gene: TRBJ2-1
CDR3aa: CASSLSGTRGINEQFF
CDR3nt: TGCGCCAGCAGCCTATCCGGGACTAGGGGAATAAATGAGCAGTTCTTC

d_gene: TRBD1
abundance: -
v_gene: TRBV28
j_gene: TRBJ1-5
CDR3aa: CASNKVDRAHQSQHF
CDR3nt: TGTGCCAGCAACAAAGTGGACAGGGCACATCAGTCCCAGCATTTT